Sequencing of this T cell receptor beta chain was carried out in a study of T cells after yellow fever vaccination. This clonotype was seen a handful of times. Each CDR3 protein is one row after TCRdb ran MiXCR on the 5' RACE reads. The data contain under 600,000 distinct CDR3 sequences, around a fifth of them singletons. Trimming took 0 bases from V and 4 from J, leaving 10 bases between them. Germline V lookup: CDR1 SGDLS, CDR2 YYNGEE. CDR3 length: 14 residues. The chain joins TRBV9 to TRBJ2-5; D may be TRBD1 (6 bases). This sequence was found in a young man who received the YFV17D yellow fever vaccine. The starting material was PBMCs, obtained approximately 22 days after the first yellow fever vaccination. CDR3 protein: CASSVGRGGETQYF. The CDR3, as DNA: TGTGCCAGCAGCGTAGGGAGAGGGGGAGAGACCCAGTACTTC.